Sequencing of this T cell receptor (beta chain) was carried out in a study of blood T cell repertoires in COVID-19. Clones were read by immunoSEQ multiplex PCR, and TCRdb kept only the in-frame ones, dropping some. The data show hundreds of thousands of clones, 85% to 90% seen once. Germline-derived CDR1 and CDR2 are SQVTM and ANQGSEA. CDR3 length equals 14 residues. With 4 bases clipped from V and 4 bases from J, the junction kept 7 bases outside the gene matches. The receptor was derived from a woman aged 25 to 39 who had recovered from COVID-19. The chain links TRBV29-1 to TRBJ2-1; 7 bases line up with TRBD2. Sequenced input: PBMCs or T cells enriched from blood (not recorded which). CDR3 amino acids: CSVVRGRSYNEQFF. CDR3 coding DNA: TGCAGCGTTGTCCGCGGGAGATCGTACAATGAGCAGTTCTTC.